A selection of T cell receptor beta chains follows, all from one sample in a study of blood T cell repertoires in COVID-19. The repertoire was sequenced with immunoSEQ multiplex PCR; TCRdb's copy has only in-frame clones and lacks some. The table has about 23,000 clones, 85% to 90% seen once. Source material: peripheral blood. These receptors came from a woman aged 80 or over with acute or convalescent COVID-19. Both conserved end residues are part of each CDR3. The D gene is left open where the match is weak. Clone size is stated in some rows and not others, as once, few, many or a class when expanded.

>-|TRBJ2-2|TRBV5-4|-
CASSLASLVNTGELFF
TGTGCCAGCAGCTTGGCATCACTCGTTAACACCGGGGAGCTGTTTTTT
>-|TRBJ2-1|TRBV28|TRBD2
CASGGGRHNEQFF
TGTGCCAGCGGGGGGGGACGCCACAATGAGCAGTTCTTC
>-|TRBJ2-5|TRBV7-6|TRBD1
CASSLGQASGGTQYF
TGTGCCAGCAGCTTGGGACAGGCTTCTGGGGGGACCCAGTACTTC
>once|TRBJ2-3|TRBV6-6|-
CASSPLDRITDTQYF
TGTGCCAGCAGCCCTCTAGACCGCATCACAGATACGCAGTATTTT
>-|TRBJ2-7|TRBV7-2|-
CASSSGNFYEQYF
TGTGCCAGCAGCTCGGGGAACTTCTACGAGCAGTACTTC
>-|TRBJ2-3|TRBV4-3|TRBD2
CASGGESTDTQYF
TGCGCCAGCGGGGGGGAAAGCACAGATACGCAGTATTTT
>-|TRBJ1-2|TRBV29-1|-
CRVPDRVGGGYTF
TGCCGCGTTCCGGACCGGGTGGGGGGGGGCTACACCTTC
>-|TRBJ2-3|TRBV7-2|TRBD2
CASSLVRIAGNTDTQYF
TGTGCCAGCAGCTTAGTTAGAATAGCGGGAAACACAGATACGCAGTATTTT
>-|TRBJ1-1|TRBV3-1/TRBV3-2|TRBD1
CASSQDFTGTGPPEAFF
TGTGCCAGCAGCCAAGATTTCACCGGGACAGGTCCACCTGAAGCTTTCTTT
>-|TRBJ2-7|TRBV6-2/TRBV6-3|TRBD1
CASSYTSGTADYEQYF
TGTGCCAGCAGTTACACTTCCGGGACAGCAGACTACGAGCAGTACTTC
>-|TRBJ2-5|TRBV4-1|TRBD2
CASSHPGLAGGPQYF
TGCGCCAGCAGCCACCCAGGACTAGCGGGAGGCCCCCAGTACTTC
>-|TRBJ2-1|TRBV4-3|-
CASSQDFFRGALRNEQFF
TGCGCCAGCAGCCAAGACTTCTTCCGGGGTGCACTTCGCAATGAGCAGTTCTTC
>-|TRBJ2-3|TRBV5-1|-
CASTQGPPTDTQYF
TGCGCCAGCACCCAGGGTCCACCCACAGATACGCAGTATTTT
>-|TRBJ2-7|TRBV27|TRBD1
CASSRVGGLSSYEQYF
TGTGCCAGCAGTAGAGTAGGGGGCCTCAGCTCCTACGAGCAGTACTTC
>-|TRBJ2-3|TRBV20-1|-
CSARPGPSQYF
TGCAGTGCTAGACCAGGTCCATCGCAGTATTTT
>-|TRBJ1-5|TRBV7-6|-
CASSLGEGVGQPQHF
TGTGCCAGCAGCTTAGGCGAGGGAGTGGGTCAGCCCCAGCATTTT
>-|TRBJ2-2|TRBV15|-
CATSRVGQPTGELFF
TGTGCCACCAGCAGAGTCGGACAGCCGACCGGGGAGCTGTTTTTT
>-|TRBJ1-1|TRBV5-5|-
CASSVTRQNTEAFF
TGTGCCAGCAGCGTGACGAGACAGAACACTGAAGCTTTCTTT
>-|TRBJ2-7|TRBV3-1/TRBV3-2|-
CASSQEGTSGYEQYF
TGTGCCAGCAGCCAAGAAGGGACATCGGGCTACGAGCAGTACTTC
>-|TRBJ2-3|TRBV18|-
CASSPRVQGRLVTQYF
TGTGCCAGCTCACCACGGGTACAGGGGAGGCTGGTTACGCAGTATTTT
>-|TRBJ2-3|TRBV7-2|TRBD2
CASSYLNRDYTDTQYF
TGTGCCAGCAGCTATCTTAATCGGGACTACACAGATACGCAGTATTTT
>once|TRBJ2-2|TRBV19|TRBD2
CASSTTSGQLGELFF
TGTGCCAGTAGTACGACTAGCGGCCAACTAGGGGAGCTGTTTTTT
>-|TRBJ2-2|TRBV15|-
CATSRTAANTGELFF
TGTGCCACCAGCAGGACCGCGGCGAACACCGGGGAGCTGTTTTTT
>-|TRBJ1-3|TRBV7-9|-
CASSQDGTQRNTIYF
TGTGCCAGCAGCCAAGACGGGACACAGCGAAACACCATATATTTT
>-|TRBJ1-1|TRBV6-5|-
CASRGASPEAFF
TGTGCCAGCCGGGGTGCTAGCCCTGAAGCTTTCTTT
>-|TRBJ2-1|TRBV27|TRBD1
CASSFGTVDNEQFF
TGTGCCAGCAGTTTCGGGACAGTAGACAATGAGCAGTTCTTC
>few|TRBJ1-1|TRBV7-6|TRBD1
CASSGKPGQGPTEAFF
TGTGCCAGCAGCGGAAAACCGGGACAGGGCCCCACTGAAGCTTTCTTT
>-|TRBJ1-1|TRBV10-3|TRBD1
CAISQGQGNTEAFF
TGTGCCATCAGTCAGGGACAGGGGAACACTGAAGCTTTCTTT
>-|TRBJ2-1|TRBV24-1|TRBD2
CATSEGTSGRRGNEQFF
TGTGCCACCAGTGAAGGGACTAGCGGGAGAAGGGGCAATGAGCAGTTCTTC
>-|TRBJ2-2|TRBV2|-
CASSGGGGTGELFF
TGTGCCAGCAGTGGGGGAGGTGGCACCGGGGAGCTGTTTTTT
>-|TRBJ2-2|TRBV5-4|TRBD1
CASSVRWQGAAGELFF
TGTGCCAGCAGCGTGAGATGGCAGGGGGCAGCCGGGGAGCTGTTTTTT
>-|TRBJ1-4|TRBV7-9|TRBD1
CASSLWGQGASNEKLFF
TGTGCCAGCAGCTTATGGGGACAGGGGGCCTCTAATGAAAAACTGTTTTTT
>-|TRBJ1-5|TRBV10-3|-
CAISEGAQVQPQHF
TGTGCCATCAGTGAAGGGGCACAAGTACAGCCCCAGCATTTT
>-|TRBJ2-1|TRBV6-6|TRBD2
CASSPQLRTSGPRNEQFF
TGTGCCAGCAGTCCTCAACTCCGGACTAGCGGACCTCGGAATGAGCAGTTCTTC
>-|TRBJ2-1|TRBV5-1|-
CASRKDSTYNEQFF
TGCGCCAGCAGGAAGGACAGCACTTACAATGAGCAGTTCTTC
>-|TRBJ2-7|TRBV15|TRBD2
CATSRDGTSLGEQYF
TGTGCCACCAGCAGAGATGGGACTAGCTTGGGTGAGCAGTACTTC
>-|TRBJ1-4|TRBV6-6|TRBD1
CASTPGQGFGKLFF
TGTGCCAGCACTCCGGGACAGGGTTTCGGAAAACTGTTTTTT
>once|TRBJ2-2|TRBV7-2|-
CASSSISGTGELFF
TGTGCCAGCAGCTCTATAAGCGGGACCGGGGAGCTGTTTTTT
>-|TRBJ1-1|TRBV2|TRBD1
CASSPSFDRDTEAFF
TGTGCCAGCAGTCCGTCTTTCGACAGGGACACTGAAGCTTTCTTT
>-|TRBJ2-7|TRBV15|-
CATSSPEEGSYEQYF
TGTGCCACCAGCAGTCCTGAGGAGGGTTCCTACGAGCAGTACTTC